This TCR beta chain derives from a study of Ad26.COV2.S vaccination and SARS-CoV-2 variants. Overall study: Participant was drawn from the COV1001 Ad26.COV2.S trial arm.

Points on this clone: Its antigen is as yet unknown. Other DNA sequences in the sample encode the same CDR3.

Study-wide points: Vaccinees displayed broader spike-specific TCR repertoires than placebo recipients.

Germline V gene sequence: CDR1 LNHDA, CDR2 SQIVND (reference sequence). The length of the CDR3 is 14 residues. Trimming pared 8 bases from V and 0 bases from J, leaving 10 bases between. As for treatment: 15 to 20 received Ad26.COV2.S at low or high dose, single or two shots; roughly five received placebo; per-sample allocation not given. Sampling was done on day 63 after the first vaccine or placebo injection. Its platform was an Ad26 vector, and its expressed antigen was Wuhan-strain SARS-CoV-2 spike. Method: immunoSEQ multiplex PCR; TCRdb's copy keeps in-frame clones and lacks some. The sample consists of about 350,000 clones, about 88% of them appearing once.

The sample consisted of peripheral blood, taken in a trial of Ad26.COV2.S vaccine versus placebo. The rearrangement links TRBV19 to TRBJ2-2; tentatively, D is TRBD1 or TRBD2 (5 bases each). The TCR originated in a person between 18 and 65 years old who received the Ad26.COV2.S COVID-19 vaccine or a placebo. The CDR3 loop is CASSGTANTGELFF. In DNA form, the CDR3 reads TGTGCCAGTTCCGGGACCGCGAACACCGGGGAGCTGTTTTTT.